Listed below are T cell receptor beta chains from one sample, sequenced in a study of siplizumab effects on memory and regulatory T cells. TCRdb's table, derived via immunoSEQ multiplex PCR, lists solely in-frame clones and lacks some. The sample records about 70,000 clones, 80% to 90% being singletons. The specimen was Tregs sorted from blood. Receptor source: a human donor in good health. The CDR3 runs from the conserved cysteine through the conserved F or W. Each record gives: D gene, clone size, V gene, CDR3 length, J gene, CDR3 protein, CDR3 DNA. A D gene is named only where the DNA matches it firmly. Size values are once, few and many counts, or a class for expanded clones, and some rows have none.

D gene: -; clone size: -; V gene: TRBV5-1; CDR3 length: 14; J gene: TRBJ2-7; CDR3 protein: CASSFVSGNYEQYF; CDR3 DNA: TGCGCCAGCAGCTTCGTTAGCGGTAACTACGAGCAGTACTTC
D gene: -; clone size: -; V gene: TRBV7-9; CDR3 length: 13; J gene: TRBJ2-7; CDR3 protein: CASSGTHGYEQYF; CDR3 DNA: TGTGCCAGCAGCGGGACTCATGGGTACGAGCAGTACTTC
D gene: -; clone size: -; V gene: TRBV9; CDR3 length: 14; J gene: TRBJ2-2; CDR3 protein: CASSVSPSAGELFF; CDR3 DNA: TGTGCCAGCAGCGTTTCACCTTCGGCGGGGGAGCTGTTTTTT
D gene: -; clone size: -; V gene: TRBV6-6; CDR3 length: 15; J gene: TRBJ2-1; CDR3 protein: CASSYSNPGQGEQFF; CDR3 DNA: TGTGCCAGCAGTTACTCGAACCCAGGGCAAGGGGAGCAGTTCTTC
D gene: -; clone size: -; V gene: TRBV5-6; CDR3 length: 14; J gene: TRBJ2-3; CDR3 protein: CASSWDRSTDTQYF; CDR3 DNA: TGTGCCAGCAGCTGGGACCGTAGCACAGATACGCAGTATTTT
D gene: TRBD2; clone size: -; V gene: TRBV7-3; CDR3 length: 13; J gene: TRBJ2-1; CDR3 protein: CASSLTSGTEQFF; CDR3 DNA: TGTGCCAGCAGCTTAACGAGCGGGACGGAGCAGTTCTTC
D gene: -; clone size: -; V gene: TRBV7-9; CDR3 length: 14; J gene: TRBJ2-7; CDR3 protein: CASSWTGLHYEQYF; CDR3 DNA: TGTGCCAGCAGCTGGACGGGACTCCACTACGAGCAGTACTTC
D gene: TRBD1; clone size: -; V gene: TRBV10-3; CDR3 length: 16; J gene: TRBJ1-1; CDR3 protein: CAISAAGGAGNTEAFF; CDR3 DNA: TGTGCCATCAGTGCGGCAGGGGGCGCGGGGAACACTGAAGCTTTCTTT
D gene: -; clone size: -; V gene: TRBV27; CDR3 length: 14; J gene: TRBJ2-1; CDR3 protein: CASSPLGGLNEQFF; CDR3 DNA: TGTGCCAGCAGTCCCCTCGGAGGGCTCAATGAGCAGTTCTTC
D gene: TRBD2; clone size: once; V gene: TRBV30; CDR3 length: 16; J gene: TRBJ2-1; CDR3 protein: CAWSVMASGRGVEQFF; CDR3 DNA: TGTGCCTGGAGTGTAATGGCTAGCGGGAGAGGGGTTGAGCAGTTCTTC
D gene: -; clone size: -; V gene: TRBV5-1; CDR3 length: 15; J gene: TRBJ1-1; CDR3 protein: CASSLQPGPNTEAFF; CDR3 DNA: TGCGCCAGCAGCTTGCAACCAGGGCCTAATACTGAAGCTTTCTTT
D gene: -; clone size: -; V gene: TRBV7-9; CDR3 length: 16; J gene: TRBJ1-5; CDR3 protein: CASSLHGGGINQPQHF; CDR3 DNA: TGTGCCAGCAGCTTACACGGGGGTGGTATCAATCAGCCCCAGCATTTT
D gene: TRBD1; clone size: -; V gene: TRBV6-5; CDR3 length: 15; J gene: TRBJ1-3; CDR3 protein: CASSSEWTGGNTIYF; CDR3 DNA: TGTGCCAGCAGTTCGGAATGGACAGGAGGAAACACCATATATTTT
D gene: TRBD1; clone size: once; V gene: TRBV29-1; CDR3 length: 14; J gene: TRBJ2-7; CDR3 protein: CSADGGGTGREQYF; CDR3 DNA: TGCAGCGCCGATGGGGGCGGGACAGGGCGGGAGCAGTACTTC
D gene: -; clone size: -; V gene: TRBV5-4; CDR3 length: 15; J gene: TRBJ2-2; CDR3 protein: CASSFGGLRDGELFF; CDR3 DNA: TGTGCCAGCAGCTTCGGGGGGCTAAGGGACGGGGAGCTGTTTTTT
D gene: -; clone size: -; V gene: TRBV29-1; CDR3 length: 12; J gene: TRBJ1-1; CDR3 protein: CSVGAGPLGAFF; CDR3 DNA: TGCAGCGTTGGGGCAGGGCCTTTAGGAGCTTTCTTT
D gene: TRBD1; clone size: -; V gene: TRBV7-9; CDR3 length: 19; J gene: TRBJ2-7; CDR3 protein: CASSFSTKGTGEISYEQYF; CDR3 DNA: TGTGCCAGCAGCTTTTCGACCAAAGGGACAGGGGAGATCTCCTACGAGCAGTACTTC
D gene: -; clone size: -; V gene: TRBV27; CDR3 length: 15; J gene: TRBJ1-1; CDR3 protein: CASSLRGIFFTEAFF; CDR3 DNA: TGTGCCAGCAGTTTACGGGGAATTTTTTTTACTGAAGCTTTCTTT
D gene: -; clone size: once; V gene: TRBV4-1; CDR3 length: 14; J gene: TRBJ2-3; CDR3 protein: CASSQGQMTDTQYF; CDR3 DNA: TGCGCCAGCAGCCAGGGACAAATGACAGATACGCAGTATTTT
D gene: -; clone size: once; V gene: TRBV5-4; CDR3 length: 13; J gene: TRBJ2-5; CDR3 protein: CASSLTSQETQYF; CDR3 DNA: TGTGCCAGCAGCTTGACCAGCCAAGAGACCCAGTACTTC
D gene: -; clone size: -; V gene: TRBV18; CDR3 length: 16; J gene: TRBJ1-4; CDR3 protein: CASSSDGYSTNEKLFF; CDR3 DNA: TGTGCCAGCTCATCGGACGGCTACTCAACTAATGAAAAACTGTTTTTT
D gene: -; clone size: -; V gene: TRBV5-6; CDR3 length: 14; J gene: TRBJ2-5; CDR3 protein: CASSSLAGQETQYF; CDR3 DNA: TGTGCCAGCAGCTCCTTGGCAGGGCAAGAGACCCAGTACTTC
D gene: TRBD1; clone size: -; V gene: TRBV4-1; CDR3 length: 18; J gene: TRBJ1-5; CDR3 protein: CASSRSGTGEGSNQPQHF; CDR3 DNA: TGCGCCAGCAGCCGGTCCGGGACAGGGGAAGGGAGCAATCAGCCCCAGCATTTT
D gene: TRBD2; clone size: -; V gene: TRBV11-1; CDR3 length: 15; J gene: TRBJ2-7; CDR3 protein: CASSPLAGGPGEQYF; CDR3 DNA: TGTGCCAGCAGCCCACTAGCGGGAGGGCCTGGCGAGCAGTACTTC
D gene: -; clone size: -; V gene: TRBV6-6; CDR3 length: 15; J gene: TRBJ1-6; CDR3 protein: CASSSSDRGYSPLHF; CDR3 DNA: -
D gene: -; clone size: -; V gene: TRBV5-1; CDR3 length: 15; J gene: TRBJ2-1; CDR3 protein: CASSSGLTSYNEQFF; CDR3 DNA: TGCGCCAGCAGTTCGGGACTTACCTCCTACAATGAGCAGTTCTTC
D gene: TRBD1; clone size: once; V gene: TRBV19; CDR3 length: 19; J gene: TRBJ1-4; CDR3 protein: CASSIKSGQGAATNEKLFF; CDR3 DNA: TGTGCCAGTAGTATAAAGTCTGGGCAGGGGGCTGCAACTAATGAAAAACTGTTTTTT
D gene: -; clone size: -; V gene: TRBV29-1; CDR3 length: 12; J gene: TRBJ1-2; CDR3 protein: CSVLARRVGYTF; CDR3 DNA: TGCAGCGTTTTAGCTCGTCGGGTTGGCTACACCTTC
D gene: -; clone size: many; V gene: TRBV2; CDR3 length: 13; J gene: TRBJ1-4; CDR3 protein: CASSRPSQDSLFF; CDR3 DNA: TGTGCCAGCAGTCGGCCTTCCCAGGATAGCCTGTTTTTT
D gene: -; clone size: -; V gene: TRBV19; CDR3 length: 13; J gene: TRBJ1-1; CDR3 protein: CASSIRGTTEAFF; CDR3 DNA: TGTGCCAGTAGTATTCGAGGGACCACTGAAGCTTTCTTT
D gene: -; clone size: -; V gene: TRBV11-3; CDR3 length: 13; J gene: TRBJ2-3; CDR3 protein: CASSLEGPDTQYF; CDR3 DNA: TGTGCCAGCAGCTTAGAAGGACCCGATACGCAGTATTTT
D gene: -; clone size: -; V gene: TRBV19; CDR3 length: 16; J gene: TRBJ1-2; CDR3 protein: CASSTSGGLFNYGYTF; CDR3 DNA: TGTGCCAGTAGTACTTCCGGGGGACTGTTCAACTATGGCTACACCTTC
D gene: TRBD2; clone size: -; V gene: TRBV5-1; CDR3 length: 13; J gene: TRBJ2-5; CDR3 protein: CASSLVGDYLYYF; CDR3 DNA: TGCGCCAGCAGCTTGGTGGGGGACTACCTATATTACTTC
D gene: TRBD1; clone size: -; V gene: TRBV7-3; CDR3 length: 14; J gene: TRBJ1-2; CDR3 protein: CASSLEGAGYGYTF; CDR3 DNA: TGTGCCAGCAGCTTAGAGGGGGCAGGATATGGCTACACCTTC
D gene: TRBD2; clone size: -; V gene: TRBV2; CDR3 length: 16; J gene: TRBJ2-1; CDR3 protein: CASTKYSGSFYNEQFF; CDR3 DNA: TGTGCCAGCACTAAATATAGCGGGAGTTTCTACAATGAGCAGTTCTTC
D gene: -; clone size: once; V gene: TRBV6-5; CDR3 length: 12; J gene: TRBJ2-7; CDR3 protein: CASRSGILKQYF; CDR3 DNA: TGTGCCAGCAGGTCAGGGATATTGAAGCAGTACTTC
D gene: -; clone size: few; V gene: TRBV19; CDR3 length: 15; J gene: TRBJ2-3; CDR3 protein: CASSIGRASTDTQYF; CDR3 DNA: TGTGCCAGTAGTATAGGCAGGGCTAGCACAGATACGCAGTATTTT
D gene: -; clone size: once; V gene: TRBV5-1; CDR3 length: 15; J gene: TRBJ1-2; CDR3 protein: CASRARDAVGYGYTF; CDR3 DNA: TGCGCCAGCAGGGCCCGGGATGCCGTGGGCTATGGCTACACCTTC
D gene: -; clone size: -; V gene: TRBV28; CDR3 length: 11; J gene: TRBJ1-2; CDR3 protein: CASTPGYGYTF; CDR3 DNA: TGTGCCAGCACCCCAGGATATGGCTACACCTTC
D gene: -; clone size: few; V gene: TRBV19; CDR3 length: 15; J gene: TRBJ1-1; CDR3 protein: CASTPGTAVYKEAFF; CDR3 DNA: TGTGCCAGTACCCCCGGCACCGCCGTCTACAAAGAAGCTTTCTTT
D gene: TRBD2; clone size: -; V gene: TRBV12-5; CDR3 length: 18; J gene: TRBJ2-3; CDR3 protein: CASGLTRRLAGGPGTQYF; CDR3 DNA: TGTGCTAGTGGTTTGACCCGAAGACTAGCGGGAGGGCCGGGCACGCAGTATTTT
D gene: -; clone size: -; V gene: TRBV29-1; CDR3 length: 10; J gene: TRBJ2-7; CDR3 protein: CSVKLAEQYF; CDR3 DNA: TGCAGCGTTAAATTAGCGGAGCAGTACTTC
D gene: -; clone size: -; V gene: TRBV11-2; CDR3 length: 14; J gene: TRBJ1-2; CDR3 protein: CASSLLDRSYGYTF; CDR3 DNA: TGTGCCAGCAGCTTACTGGACAGAAGCTATGGCTACACCTTC
D gene: -; clone size: -; V gene: TRBV10-1; CDR3 length: 13; J gene: TRBJ2-3; CDR3 protein: CASRGDSTDTQYF; CDR3 DNA: TGCGCCAGCAGAGGGGACAGCACAGATACGCAGTATTTT
D gene: -; clone size: -; V gene: TRBV9; CDR3 length: 14; J gene: TRBJ1-1; CDR3 protein: CASSVRGGLTEAFF; CDR3 DNA: TGTGCCAGCAGCGTACGAGGAGGGCTTACTGAAGCTTTCTTT
D gene: -; clone size: -; V gene: TRBV4-3; CDR3 length: 15; J gene: TRBJ1-6; CDR3 protein: CASSPLVGPNSPLHF; CDR3 DNA: TGCGCCAGCAGCCCCTTGGTGGGCCCTAATTCACCCCTCCACTTT
D gene: -; clone size: -; V gene: TRBV11-2; CDR3 length: 17; J gene: TRBJ2-6; CDR3 protein: CASSPRKGRSGANVLTF; CDR3 DNA: TGTGCCAGCAGCCCTCGGAAGGGGAGGTCTGGGGCCAACGTCCTGACTTTC
D gene: TRBD2; clone size: -; V gene: TRBV9; CDR3 length: 15; J gene: TRBJ2-3; CDR3 protein: CASSVSGRASDTQYF; CDR3 DNA: TGTGCCAGCAGCGTAAGCGGGAGGGCCTCAGATACGCAGTATTTT
D gene: TRBD2; clone size: -; V gene: TRBV19; CDR3 length: 17; J gene: TRBJ2-3; CDR3 protein: CASSPVAGTPSTDTQYF; CDR3 DNA: TGTGCCAGTAGTCCTGTAGCGGGCACGCCTAGCACAGATACGCAGTATTTT
D gene: -; clone size: -; V gene: TRBV5-1; CDR3 length: 13; J gene: TRBJ1-4; CDR3 protein: CASAGATNEKLFF; CDR3 DNA: TGCGCCAGTGCAGGCGCAACTAATGAAAAACTGTTTTTT
D gene: -; clone size: -; V gene: TRBV13; CDR3 length: 14; J gene: TRBJ2-7; CDR3 protein: CASSSRDDRYEQYF; CDR3 DNA: TGTGCCAGCAGCTCCCGGGACGACCGCTACGAGCAGTACTTC
D gene: TRBD2; clone size: few; V gene: TRBV5-6; CDR3 length: 18; J gene: TRBJ2-6; CDR3 protein: CASSTLLAGSSGANVLTF; CDR3 DNA: TGTGCCAGCAGCACCCTACTAGCGGGTAGCTCTGGGGCCAACGTCCTGACTTTC
D gene: -; clone size: -; V gene: TRBV19; CDR3 length: 17; J gene: TRBJ1-5; CDR3 protein: CASSLYWGQHSNQPQHF; CDR3 DNA: TGTGCCAGTAGCCTGTATTGGGGGCAACATAGCAATCAGCCCCAGCATTTT
D gene: TRBD1; clone size: -; V gene: TRBV30; CDR3 length: 15; J gene: TRBJ2-7; CDR3 protein: CAWSRGNRGLHEQYF; CDR3 DNA: TGTGCCTGGAGCCGAGGGAACAGGGGGCTCCACGAGCAGTACTTC
D gene: -; clone size: -; V gene: TRBV5-6; CDR3 length: 15; J gene: TRBJ1-2; CDR3 protein: CASRPDFQGGYGYTF; CDR3 DNA: TGTGCCAGCAGACCAGACTTCCAGGGTGGCTATGGCTACACCTTC
D gene: -; clone size: -; V gene: TRBV5-1; CDR3 length: 14; J gene: TRBJ2-5; CDR3 protein: CASSWGTADETQYF; CDR3 DNA: TGCGCCAGCAGTTGGGGGACGGCGGACGAGACCCAGTACTTC
D gene: -; clone size: -; V gene: TRBV4-2; CDR3 length: 16; J gene: TRBJ2-7; CDR3 protein: CASSQSGRGTSYEQYF; CDR3 DNA: TGTGCCAGCAGCCAATCGGGGCGGGGCACCTCCTACGAGCAGTACTTC
D gene: TRBD1; clone size: -; V gene: TRBV28; CDR3 length: 12; J gene: TRBJ1-1; CDR3 protein: CASSARGLEAFF; CDR3 DNA: TGTGCCAGCAGTGCCAGGGGGCTTGAAGCTTTCTTT
D gene: TRBD1; clone size: -; V gene: TRBV2; CDR3 length: 14; J gene: TRBJ1-2; CDR3 protein: CASLNRGTNYGYTF; CDR3 DNA: TGTGCCAGCCTCAACAGGGGAACTAACTATGGCTACACCTTC
D gene: -; clone size: -; V gene: TRBV11-2; CDR3 length: 11; J gene: TRBJ2-5; CDR3 protein: CASSRGETQYF; CDR3 DNA: TGTGCCAGCAGCAGGGGGGAGACCCAGTACTTC